This T cell receptor beta chain was retrieved from a study of CD8+ T cells in alopecia areata. RNA was isolated and reverse transcribed to cDNA, the sequencing template. Clones were sequenced by immunoSEQ multiplex PCR, and TCRdb holds only the in-frame ones, with some missing. The data contain 150,000 to 200,000 clones, 50% to 70% of them seen just once; the ten biggest clones take up approximately 15%. Peripheral blood and lesional scalp punch biopsies came from alopecia areata patients. The germline V and J ends were trimmed by 6 bases and 8 bases, with 10 bases remaining between them. This CDR3 spans 11 amino acids. Germline V gene lookup returns CDR1 SNHLY and CDR2 FYNNEI.

This chain uses TRBV2 with TRBJ1-2, with TRBD1 as a possible D gene (5 bases). The TCR sequence derives from a human donor with alopecia areata. The sequencing used CD4+ T cells sorted from blood, collected at week 0. The CDR3: CASRSGLGYTF. CDR3 nucleotides: TGTGCCAGCAGATCAGGGCTAGGCTACACCTTC. The full variable domain, its missing parts supplied by reference TRBV2 and TRBJ1-2, is EPEVTQTPSHQVTQMGQEVILRCVPISNHLYFYWYRQILGQKVEFLVSFYNNEISEKSEIFDDQFSVERPDGSNFTLKIRSTKLEDSAMYFCASRSGLGYTFGSGTRLTVV.